Below, one T cell receptor beta chain is given with its context. This entry comes from a study of control samples from healthy donors and cancer patients. Sequencing was performed with immunoSEQ multiplex PCR; in TCRdb, only in-frame clones are kept and a portion is missing. The repertoire consists of 100,000 to 120,000 clones, with approximately 90% occurring once and the leading ten covering 3.5% to 4%. The germline V and J ends were trimmed by 0 bases and 7 bases, with 15 bases remaining between them. In germline, CDR1 is MNHNY, CDR2 SVGAGI (reference sequence). This CDR3 is built from 16 residues.

Sequenced: PBMCs. This receptor was taken from an older woman with lung cancer. This chain links TRBV6-6 with TRBJ1-4; D unclear. The CDR3 coding sequence is TGTGCCAGCAGTTACTCTCGATCGTCCGCCTCTGAAAAACTGTTTTTT. The encoded protein is CASSYSRSSASEKLFF.